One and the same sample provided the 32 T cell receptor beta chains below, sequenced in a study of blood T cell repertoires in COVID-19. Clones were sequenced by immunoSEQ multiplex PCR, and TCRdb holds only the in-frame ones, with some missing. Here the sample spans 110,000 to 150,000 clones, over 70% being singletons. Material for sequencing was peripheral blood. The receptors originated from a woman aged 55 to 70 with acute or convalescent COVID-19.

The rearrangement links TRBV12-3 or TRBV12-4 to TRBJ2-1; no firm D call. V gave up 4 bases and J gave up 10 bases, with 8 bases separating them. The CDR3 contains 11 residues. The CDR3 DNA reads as TGTGCCAGCAGTTGGTTGGGCGAGCAGTTCTTC. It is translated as CASSWLGEQFF.

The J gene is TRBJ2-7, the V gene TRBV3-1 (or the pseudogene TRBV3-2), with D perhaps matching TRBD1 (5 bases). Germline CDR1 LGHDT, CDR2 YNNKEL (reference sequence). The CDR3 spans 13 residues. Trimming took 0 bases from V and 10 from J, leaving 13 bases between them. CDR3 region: CASSQEGAGRQYF. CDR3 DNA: TGTGCCAGCAGCCAAGAAGGGGCAGGCCGTCAGTACTTC.

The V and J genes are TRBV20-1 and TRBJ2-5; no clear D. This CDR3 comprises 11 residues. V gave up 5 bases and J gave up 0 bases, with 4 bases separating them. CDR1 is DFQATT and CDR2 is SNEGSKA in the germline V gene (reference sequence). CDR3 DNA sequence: TGCAGTGCTCGGGACCAAGAGACCCAGTACTTC. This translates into CSARDQETQYF.

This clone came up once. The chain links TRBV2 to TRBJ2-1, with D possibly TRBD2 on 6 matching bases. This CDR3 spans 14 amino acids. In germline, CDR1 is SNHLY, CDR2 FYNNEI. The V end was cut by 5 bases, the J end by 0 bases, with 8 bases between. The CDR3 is CASSSGYSYNEQFF. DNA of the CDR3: TGTGCCAGCAGTAGCGGGTACTCCTACAATGAGCAGTTCTTC.

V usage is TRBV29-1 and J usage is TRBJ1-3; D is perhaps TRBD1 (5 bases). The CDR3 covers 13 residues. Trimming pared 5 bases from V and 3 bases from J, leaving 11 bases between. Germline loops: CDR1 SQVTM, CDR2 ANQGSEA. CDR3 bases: TGCAGCGTTCTAGGGGATGGTGGAAACACCATATATTTT. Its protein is CSVLGDGGNTIYF.

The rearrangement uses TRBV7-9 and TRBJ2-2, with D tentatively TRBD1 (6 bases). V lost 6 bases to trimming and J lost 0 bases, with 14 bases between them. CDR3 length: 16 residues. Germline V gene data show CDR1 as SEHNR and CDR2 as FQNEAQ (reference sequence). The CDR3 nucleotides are TGTGCCAGCAGTTATACAGGGCGATCGAACACCGGGGAGCTGTTTTTT. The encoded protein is CASSYTGRSNTGELFF. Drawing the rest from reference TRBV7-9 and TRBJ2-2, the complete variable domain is DTGVSQNPRHKITKRGQNVTFRCDPISEHNRLYWYRQTLGQGPEFLTYFQNEAQLEKSRLLSDRFSAERPKGSFSTLEIQRTEQGDSAMYLCASSYTGRSNTGELFFGEGSRLTVL.

The CDR3 DNA follows: TGTGCCTGGACGCAGGGCCTCGCAACACTCTCTGGAAACACCATATATTTT. Its translation is CAWTQGLATLSGNTIYF. The chain combines TRBV30 with TRBJ1-3, with D possibly TRBD1 on 5 matching bases. The germline V and J ends were trimmed by 4 bases and 0 bases, with 19 bases remaining between them. CDR1 is GTSNPN, CDR2 SVGIG, per germline (reference sequence). This CDR3 is built from 17 residues.

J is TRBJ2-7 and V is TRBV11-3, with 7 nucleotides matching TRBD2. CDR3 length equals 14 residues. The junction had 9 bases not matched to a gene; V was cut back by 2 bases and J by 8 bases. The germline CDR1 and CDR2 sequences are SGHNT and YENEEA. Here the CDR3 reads CASSLTAGAAKQYF. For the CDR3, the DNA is TGTGCCAGCAGCTTAACGGCGGGAGCGGCCAAGCAGTACTTC. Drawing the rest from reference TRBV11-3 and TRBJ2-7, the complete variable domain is EAGVVQSPRYKIIEKKQPVAFWCNPISGHNTLYWYLQNLGQGPELLIRYENEEAVDDSQLPKDRFSAERLKGVDSTLKIQPAELGDSAVYLCASSLTAGAAKQYFGPGTRLTVT.

The CDR3 protein is CASSPGLSTDTQYF. CDR3 nucleotides: TGTGCCAGCAGCCCGGGACTTTCCACAGATACGCAGTATTTT. The chain uses TRBV11-2 and TRBJ2-3, with a weak D call TRBD2 (6 bases). Germline-derived CDR1 and CDR2 are SGHAT and FQNNGV. Trimming shortened V by 5 bases and J by 2 bases, and 11 bases separated the two germline ends. CDR3 length: 14 amino acids.

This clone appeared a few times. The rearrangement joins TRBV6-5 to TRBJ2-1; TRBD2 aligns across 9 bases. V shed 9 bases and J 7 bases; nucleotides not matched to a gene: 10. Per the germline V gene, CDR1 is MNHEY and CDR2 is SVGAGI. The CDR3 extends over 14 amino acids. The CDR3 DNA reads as TGTGCCAGTGCCCAGCGGGAGGTTTTGAATGAGCAGTTCTTC. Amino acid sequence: CASAQREVLNEQFF.

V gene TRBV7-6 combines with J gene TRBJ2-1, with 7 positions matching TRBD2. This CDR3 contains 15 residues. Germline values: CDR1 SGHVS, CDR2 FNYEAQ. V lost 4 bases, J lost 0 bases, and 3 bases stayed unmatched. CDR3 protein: CASSSGTNSYNEQFF. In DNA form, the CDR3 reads TGTGCCAGCAGCTCCGGGACTAACTCCTACAATGAGCAGTTCTTC.

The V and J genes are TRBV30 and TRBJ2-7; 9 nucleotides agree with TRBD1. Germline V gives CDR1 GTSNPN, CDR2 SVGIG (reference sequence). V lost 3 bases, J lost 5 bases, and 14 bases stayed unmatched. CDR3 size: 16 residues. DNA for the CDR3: TGTGCCTGGAGCGACCCCCCCGGGACAGGGAGACACGAGCAGTACTTC. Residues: CAWSDPPGTGRHEQYF.

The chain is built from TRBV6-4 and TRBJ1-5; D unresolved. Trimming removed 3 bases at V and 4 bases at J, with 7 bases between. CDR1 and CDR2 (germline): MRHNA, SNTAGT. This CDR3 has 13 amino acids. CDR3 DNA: TGTGCCAGCAGTGAGGAGGAAAATCAGCCCCAGCATTTT. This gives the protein CASSEEENQPQHF.

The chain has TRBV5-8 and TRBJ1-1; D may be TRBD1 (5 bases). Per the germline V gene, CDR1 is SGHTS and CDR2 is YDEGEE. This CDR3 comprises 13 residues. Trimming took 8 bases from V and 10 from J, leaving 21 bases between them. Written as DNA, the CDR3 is TGTGCCAGTCTTCCAACAGGAGCTTTCCGAGCTTTCTTT. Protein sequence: CASLPTGAFRAFF.

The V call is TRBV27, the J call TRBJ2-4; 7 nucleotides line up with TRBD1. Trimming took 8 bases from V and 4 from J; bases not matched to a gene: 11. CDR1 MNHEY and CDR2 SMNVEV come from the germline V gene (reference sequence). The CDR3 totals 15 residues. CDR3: CASGSRGTAKNIQYF. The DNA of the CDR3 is TGTGCCAGCGGTTCCAGGGGGACAGCTAAAAACATTCAGTACTTC.

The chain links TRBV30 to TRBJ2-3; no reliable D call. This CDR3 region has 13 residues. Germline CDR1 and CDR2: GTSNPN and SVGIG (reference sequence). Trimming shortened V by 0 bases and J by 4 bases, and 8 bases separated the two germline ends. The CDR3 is CAWSVSGADTQYF. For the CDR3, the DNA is TGTGCCTGGAGTGTGTCAGGCGCAGATACGCAGTATTTT.

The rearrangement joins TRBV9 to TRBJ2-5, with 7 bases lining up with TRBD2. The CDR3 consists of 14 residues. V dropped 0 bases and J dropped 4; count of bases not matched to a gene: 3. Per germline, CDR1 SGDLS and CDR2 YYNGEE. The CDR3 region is CASSVASSGETQYF. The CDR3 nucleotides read TGTGCCAGCAGCGTAGCCTCTAGCGGAGAGACCCAGTACTTC.

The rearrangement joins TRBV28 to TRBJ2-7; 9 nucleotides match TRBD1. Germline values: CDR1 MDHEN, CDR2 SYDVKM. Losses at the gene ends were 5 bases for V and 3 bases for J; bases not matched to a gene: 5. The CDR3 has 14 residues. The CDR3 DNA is TGTGCCAGCAGTCAGACAGGGGGTAACTACGAGCAGTACTTC. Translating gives CASSQTGGNYEQYF.

CDR3 amino acids: CASSPLSTNHGDEQFF. For the CDR3, the DNA is TGTGCCAGCAGTCCCCTTTCGACTAACCACGGTGATGAGCAGTTCTTC. The chain recombines TRBV28 with TRBJ2-1, with D possibly being TRBD2 (5 bases). The CDR3 is 16 residues long. CDR1 and CDR2 from the germline V gene are MDHEN and SYDVKM. V was pared by 5 bases and J by 8 bases, with 22 bases between.

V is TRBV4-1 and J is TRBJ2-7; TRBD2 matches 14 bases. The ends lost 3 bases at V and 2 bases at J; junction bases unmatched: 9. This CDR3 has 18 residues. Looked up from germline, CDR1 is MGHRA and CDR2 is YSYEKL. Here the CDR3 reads CASSQVGTSGSHPYEQYF. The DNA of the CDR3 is TGCGCCAGCAGCCAGGTAGGGACTAGCGGGAGTCATCCCTACGAGCAGTACTTC.

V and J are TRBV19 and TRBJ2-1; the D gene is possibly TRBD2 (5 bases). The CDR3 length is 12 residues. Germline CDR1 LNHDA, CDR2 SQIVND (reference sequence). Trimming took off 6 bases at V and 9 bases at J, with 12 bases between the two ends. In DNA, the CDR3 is TGTGCCAGTAGCACACTCGGGATTGAGCAGTTCTTC. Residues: CASSTLGIEQFF.

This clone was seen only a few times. The CDR3 sequence: CASSLGLISPLHF. In DNA, the CDR3 is TGTGCCAGCAGTTTGGGACTGATTTCACCCCTCCACTTT. The chain links TRBV12-3 or TRBV12-4 to TRBJ1-6; TRBD1 might be the D (5 bases). Trimming left V 3 bases short and J 9 bases short, with 9 bases between. This CDR3 has 13 amino acids.

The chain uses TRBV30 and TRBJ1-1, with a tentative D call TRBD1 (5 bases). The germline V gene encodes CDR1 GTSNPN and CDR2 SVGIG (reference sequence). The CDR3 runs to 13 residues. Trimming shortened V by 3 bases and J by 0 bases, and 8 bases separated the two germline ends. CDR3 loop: CAWSPTVNTEAFF. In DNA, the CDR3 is TGTGCCTGGAGCCCGACAGTGAACACTGAAGCTTTCTTT. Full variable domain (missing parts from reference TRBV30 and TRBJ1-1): SQTIHQWPATLVQPVGSPLSLECTVEGTSNPNLYWYRQAAGRGLQLLFYSVGIGQISSEVPQNLSASRPQDRQFILSSKKLLLSDSGFYLCAWSPTVNTEAFFGQGTRLTVV.

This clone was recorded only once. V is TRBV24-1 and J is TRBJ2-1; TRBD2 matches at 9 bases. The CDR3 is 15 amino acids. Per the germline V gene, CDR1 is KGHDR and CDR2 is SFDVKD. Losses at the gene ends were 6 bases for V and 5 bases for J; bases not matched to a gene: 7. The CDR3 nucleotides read TGTGCCACCAGTTTTAGCGGGAGAAGCAACAATGAGCAGTTCTTC. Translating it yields CATSFSGRSNNEQFF.

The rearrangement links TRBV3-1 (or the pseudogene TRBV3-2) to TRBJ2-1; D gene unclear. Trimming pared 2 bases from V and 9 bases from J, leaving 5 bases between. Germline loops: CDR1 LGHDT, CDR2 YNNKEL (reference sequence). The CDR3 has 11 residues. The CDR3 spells CASSQQSEQFF. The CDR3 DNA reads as TGTGCCAGCAGCCAACAATCTGAGCAGTTCTTC.

The CDR3 DNA follows: TGCGCCAGCAGAGGTAGCAACTATGGCTACACCTTC. Its translation is CASRGSNYGYTF. This rearrangement joins TRBV5-1 to TRBJ1-2; D is undetermined. Trimming took 5 bases from V and 2 from J, leaving 7 bases between them. The CDR3 covers 12 residues. From germline, CDR1 is SGHRS and CDR2 YFSETQ.

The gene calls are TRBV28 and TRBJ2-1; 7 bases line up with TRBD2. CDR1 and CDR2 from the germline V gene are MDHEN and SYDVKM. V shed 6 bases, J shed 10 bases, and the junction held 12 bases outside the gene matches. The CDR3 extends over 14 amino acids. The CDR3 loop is CASREVAGTTEQFF. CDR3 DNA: TGTGCCAGCAGAGAGGTCGCCGGGACTACGGAGCAGTTCTTC.

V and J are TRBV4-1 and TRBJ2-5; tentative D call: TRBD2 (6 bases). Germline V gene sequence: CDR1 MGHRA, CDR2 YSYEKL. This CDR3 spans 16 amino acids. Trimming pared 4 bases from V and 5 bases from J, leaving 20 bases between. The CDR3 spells CASSLELAEMGETQYF. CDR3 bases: TGCGCCAGCAGCCTCGAATTAGCGGAGATGGGGGAGACCCAGTACTTC.

This CDR3 reads CASCEGVTEAFF. CDR3 in DNA: TGTGCCAGCTGTGAGGGGGTCACTGAAGCTTTCTTT. The chain combines TRBV28 with TRBJ1-1, with a tentative D call TRBD1 (6 bases). The germline V and J ends were trimmed by 8 bases and 4 bases, with 11 bases remaining between them. This CDR3 contains 12 residues. The germline CDR1 and CDR2 sequences are MDHEN and SYDVKM. Full variable domain (missing parts from reference TRBV28 and TRBJ1-1): DVKVTQSSRYLVKRTGEKVFLECVQDMDHENMFWYRQDPGLGLRLIYFSYDVKMKEKGDIPEGYSVSREKKERFSLILESASTNQTSMYLCASCEGVTEAFFGQGTRLTVV.

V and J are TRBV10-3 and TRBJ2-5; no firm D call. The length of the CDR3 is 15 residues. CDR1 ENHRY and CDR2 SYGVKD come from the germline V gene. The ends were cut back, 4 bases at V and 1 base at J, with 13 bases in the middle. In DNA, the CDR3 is TGTGCCATCAGTGGCAGCGCGCGCTCCCAAGAGACCCAGTACTTC. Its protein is CAISGSARSQETQYF.

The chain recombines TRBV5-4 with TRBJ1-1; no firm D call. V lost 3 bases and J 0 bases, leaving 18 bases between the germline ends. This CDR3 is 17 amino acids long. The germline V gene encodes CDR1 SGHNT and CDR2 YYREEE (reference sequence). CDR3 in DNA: TGTGCCAGCAGCTCTGAACCGGGAAGACAATTGAACACTGAAGCTTTCTTT. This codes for CASSSEPGRQLNTEAFF.

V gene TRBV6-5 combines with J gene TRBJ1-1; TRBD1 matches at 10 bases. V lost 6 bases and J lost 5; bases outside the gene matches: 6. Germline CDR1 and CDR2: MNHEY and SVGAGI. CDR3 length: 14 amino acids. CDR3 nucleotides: TGTGCCAGCAGCCGCGACAGGGGGCAGACTGAAGCTTTCTTT. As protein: CASSRDRGQTEAFF.